The 32 T cell receptor beta chains below all came from one sample that was sequenced in a study of shared T cell receptors in the human thymus. TCRdb's copy holds only in-frame clones and misses some; the assay was immunoSEQ multiplex PCR. The sample lists roughly 560,000 clones; approximately 80% were seen once. The data also belong to a second study, concerning human thymus T cells.

The source material was thymocytes. These receptor sequences come from a boy under two years old with a congenital heart defect.

The gene calls are TRBV2 and TRBJ2-7, with 9 bases lining up with TRBD1. Unmatched junction bases numbered 9, after V lost 5 bases and J lost 4 bases. Germline-derived CDR1 and CDR2 are SNHLY and FYNNEI. The CDR3 loop spans 15 amino acids. CDR3 amino acids: CASSPGRTGEYEQYF. CDR3 coding DNA: TGTGCCAGCAGTCCGGGGCGGACAGGGGAATACGAGCAGTACTTC.

This clone was picked up one time. The chain recombines TRBV10-3 with TRBJ2-3; the D gene is possibly TRBD1 (5 bases). The CDR3 contains 13 residues. Trimming cost V 6 bases and J 2 bases, with 9 bases left between them. CDR1 is ENHRY, CDR2 SYGVKD, per germline. This CDR3 reads CAIRGLSTDTQYF. In DNA, the CDR3 is TGTGCCATCAGGGGGCTATCCACAGATACGCAGTATTTT.

The gene calls are TRBV1 and TRBJ1-5. TRBV1 is described as a pseudogene. CDR3 length: 17 amino acids. CDR3 coding DNA: TGCACCAGCAGCCACTTCCGGGGTCCTTTTTACAATCAGCCCCAGCATTTT. Encoded protein: CTSSHFRGPFYNQPQHF.

The chain combines TRBV27 with TRBJ1-4; 9 nucleotides line up with TRBD1. Germline CDR1 MNHEY, CDR2 SMNVEV (reference sequence). Trimming cost V 3 bases and J 0 bases; bases outside gene matches: 8. The CDR3 extends over 18 amino acids. CDR3 region: CASSFQGQGRATNEKLFF. CDR3 coding DNA: TGTGCCAGCAGTTTCCAGGGACAGGGTCGGGCAACTAATGAAAAACTGTTTTTT. The whole variable domain, filled in from reference TRBV27 and TRBJ1-4, reads EAQVTQNPRYLITVTGKKLTVTCSQNMNHEYMSWYRQDPGLGLRQIYYSMNVEVTDKGDVPEGYKVSRKEKRNFPLILESPSPNQTSLYFCASSFQGQGRATNEKLFFGSGTQLSVL.

The chain is built from TRBV30 and TRBJ1-3; 8 bases are shared with TRBD1. V shed 5 bases and J 2 bases; nucleotides not matched to a gene: 2. Germline V gene sequence: CDR1 GTSNPN, CDR2 SVGIG (reference sequence). CDR3 length: 13 amino acids. The CDR3 DNA reads TGTGCCTGGGACAGGGGAGCTGGAAACACCATATATTTT. Its translation: CAWDRGAGNTIYF.

The chain recombines TRBV27 with TRBJ2-7, with 12 bases identical to TRBD1. This CDR3 is 15 amino acids long. With 0 bases clipped from V and 6 bases from J, the junction kept 3 bases outside the gene matches. CDR1 is MNHEY and CDR2 is SMNVEV in the germline V gene (reference sequence). The CDR3 nucleotides are TGTGCCAGCAGTTTATCCGGGACAGGGGGCCGCGAGCAGTACTTC. It translates to CASSLSGTGGREQYF.

The chain recombines TRBV9 with TRBJ2-3; D gene unclear. From germline, CDR1 is SGDLS and CDR2 YYNGEE. The CDR3 consists of 12 residues. V dropped 4 bases and J dropped 3 bases, with 6 bases sitting between them. As DNA, the CDR3 is TGTGCCAGCAGCCCCCCGACAGATACGCAGTATTTT. Residues: CASSPPTDTQYF.

This chain joins TRBV6-5 and TRBJ2-7; D is ambiguous. V lost 2 bases and J lost 2, with 7 bases in between. The germline CDR1 and CDR2 sequences are MNHEY and SVGAGI. The CDR3 has 13 amino acids. The chain's CDR3 is CASSYEAAYEQYF. CDR3 nucleotide sequence: TGTGCCAGCAGTTACGAGGCAGCCTACGAGCAGTACTTC.

This chain joins TRBV28 and TRBJ1-5; TRBD1 agrees at 11 bases. The junction had 3 bases not matched to a gene; V was cut back by 5 bases and J by 0 bases. Germline V gives CDR1 MDHEN, CDR2 SYDVKM. The CDR3 loop spans 16 amino acids. CDR3: CASSGQGAVSNQPQHF. The CDR3 coding sequence is TGTGCCAGCAGTGGACAGGGGGCCGTTAGCAATCAGCCCCAGCATTTT.

The sample holds a few counts of this clone. This sequence joins TRBV10-3 and TRBJ2-7; 7 bases are shared with TRBD2. The CDR3 loop spans 16 amino acids. V shed 4 bases and J 5 bases; nucleotides not matched to a gene: 14. Germline lookup yields CDR1 ENHRY and CDR2 SYGVKD. The CDR3 loop reads CAISGRAGSVRDEQYF. CDR3 bases: TGTGCCATCAGTGGGAGAGCGGGAAGCGTTAGGGACGAGCAGTACTTC.

The rearrangement links TRBV6-1 to TRBJ1-5; D not certain. The germline gives CDR1 MNHNS, CDR2 SASEGT. V was trimmed by 6 bases and J by 2 bases, leaving 8 bases between them. The CDR3 is made up of 13 amino acids. The DNA of the CDR3 is TGTGCCAGCAGGCCCGGGGGCAATCAGCCCCAGCATTTT. This encodes CASRPGGNQPQHF.

V gene TRBV4-3 combines with J gene TRBJ1-4, with 7 nucleotides matching TRBD1. In germline, CDR1 is LGHNA, CDR2 YSLEER. The CDR3 is 17 amino acids. J gave up 3 bases and V 4 bases, and 11 bases lay outside the gene matches. CDR3 region: CASSRKTGAAPNEKLFF. CDR3 coding DNA: TGCGCCAGCAGCCGGAAAACAGGGGCCGCACCTAATGAAAAACTGTTTTTT.

J is TRBJ1-1 and V is TRBV5-6; D remains unclear. The CDR3 totals 16 residues. V gave up 1 base and J gave up 1 base, with 14 bases separating them. Per germline, CDR1 SGHDT and CDR2 YYEEEE. In DNA, the CDR3 is TGTGCCAGCAGCTTGATAGCTAGGGAGGGGAACACTGAAGCTTTCTTT. It is translated as CASSLIAREGNTEAFF.

V usage is TRBV19 and J usage is TRBJ1-4; D perhaps matches TRBD1 (5 bases). The CDR3 totals 17 residues. V shed 5 bases and J shed 0 bases, with 16 bases lying between them. Germline loops: CDR1 LNHDA, CDR2 SQIVND (reference sequence). CDR3 in amino acids: CASSVGTAAATNEKLFF. For the CDR3, the DNA is TGTGCCAGTAGTGTGGGGACTGCGGCTGCAACTAATGAAAAACTGTTTTTT.

The rearrangement joins TRBV7-2 to TRBJ2-7; D is perhaps TRBD1 (6 bases). Trimming removed 1 base from V and 3 bases from J, with 16 bases in between. Germline loops: CDR1 SGHTA, CDR2 FQGNSA. This CDR3 is 16 amino acids long. CDR3 in amino acids: CASSLVLDSQLYEQYF. The CDR3 coding sequence is TGTGCCAGCAGCTTAGTGCTGGACAGTCAACTCTACGAGCAGTACTTC.

V usage is TRBV5-6 and J usage is TRBJ2-3; 7 nucleotides agree with TRBD2. CDR3 length: 15 residues. Germline values: CDR1 SGHDT, CDR2 YYEEEE. V trimming: 4 bases; J trimming: 6 bases; junction bases outside the gene matches: 11. The CDR3 sequence is CASSLYPRETDTQYF. The CDR3 nucleotides read TGTGCCAGCAGCCTTTATCCGCGGGAGACCGATACGCAGTATTTT.

The CDR3, as DNA: TGTGCCTGGAGTGTCGACAGGCTGTGGGGAAACACCATATATTTT. Encoded protein: CAWSVDRLWGNTIYF. The chain joins TRBV30 to TRBJ1-3; D perhaps matches TRBD1 (6 bases). Trimming pared 0 bases from V and 4 bases from J, leaving 13 bases between. The V gene's germline CDR1 is GTSNPN and CDR2 SVGIG (reference sequence). This CDR3 has 15 amino acids.

The rearrangement links TRBV19 to TRBJ2-1; D might be TRBD2 (5 bases). This CDR3 has 18 amino acids. The V end was cut by 2 bases, the J end by 0 bases, with 17 bases between. Per the germline V gene, CDR1 is LNHDA and CDR2 is SQIVND (reference sequence). The CDR3 sequence is CASSIRRVPGDSYNEQFF. Here the CDR3 DNA reads TGTGCCAGTAGTATAAGGCGGGTTCCAGGCGACTCCTACAATGAGCAGTTCTTC.

The CDR3 protein is CASSSRGRELLTDTQYF. CDR3 in DNA: TGTGCCAGCAGTTCCCGGGGGCGGGAGTTGTTAACAGATACGCAGTATTTT. The genes are TRBV28 and TRBJ2-3; D might be TRBD2 (7 bases). CDR1 and CDR2 (germline): MDHEN, SYDVKM. Trimming removed 4 bases at V and 3 bases at J, with 20 bases between. The CDR3 spans 17 residues.

The chain combines TRBV2 with TRBJ1-1; D is unclear. V was cut by 7 bases and J by 2 bases, with 14 bases left in between. The CDR3 runs 14 residues. Germline values: CDR1 SNHLY, CDR2 FYNNEI. The CDR3 loop reads CASIEPGRNTEAFF. CDR3 sequence (DNA): TGTGCCAGCATCGAACCGGGGAGAAACACTGAAGCTTTCTTT.

The chain links TRBV27 to TRBJ1-5; maybe TRBD1 (6 bases). This CDR3 comprises 19 residues. The V end lost 2 bases, the J end lost 0 bases, and 20 bases lay between the germline ends. Germline V gene sequence: CDR1 MNHEY, CDR2 SMNVEV (reference sequence). In DNA form, the CDR3 reads TGTGCCAGCAGTTTACTTGGGGACACCATGGGGAATAGCAATCAGCCCCAGCATTTT. Protein product: CASSLLGDTMGNSNQPQHF.

The rearrangement joins TRBV25-1 to TRBJ2-1, with 11 bases fitting TRBD2. Germline CDR1 is MGHDK and CDR2 is SYGVNS. The trim removed 1 base at V and 5 bases at J, leaving 7 bases unmatched. The CDR3 contains 17 residues. The CDR3: CASSESDGLAGHNEQFF. DNA of the CDR3: TGTGCCAGCAGTGAATCCGACGGACTAGCGGGTCACAATGAGCAGTTCTTC.

The chain is built from TRBV6-6 and TRBJ2-5; D may be TRBD1 (6 bases). There are 16 residues in the CDR3. V was cut by 6 bases and J by 0 bases, with 17 bases left in between. CDR1 and CDR2 (germline): MNHNY, SVGAGI (reference sequence). The CDR3 DNA sequence: TGTGCCAGCAGGAACCGGGACAACCAGTACCAAGAGACCCAGTACTTC. Protein: CASRNRDNQYQETQYF.

This clone was detected a few times. The chain couples TRBV4-2 to TRBJ2-7, with 15 positions matching TRBD2. V lost 5 bases, J lost 4 bases, and 9 bases stayed unmatched. The CDR3 has 17 amino acids. Germline loops: CDR1 LGHNA, CDR2 YNFKEQ. CDR3 residues: CASSSSGTSGRTYEQYF. Here the CDR3 DNA reads TGTGCCAGCAGCAGCTCCGGGACTAGCGGGAGGACTTACGAGCAGTACTTC.

The rearrangement links TRBV5-1 to TRBJ2-5; 7 bases are a match to TRBD2. This CDR3 contains 17 residues. CDR1 SGHRS and CDR2 YFSETQ come from the germline V gene. With 0 bases clipped from V and 5 bases from J, the junction kept 13 bases outside the gene matches. CDR3 sequence reads: CASSLGWREWEGETQYF. The CDR3 coding sequence is TGCGCCAGCAGCTTGGGCTGGCGGGAGTGGGAGGGGGAGACCCAGTACTTC. The variable domain in full, completed from reference TRBV5-1 and TRBJ2-5, reads KAGVTQTPRYLIKTRGQQVTLSCSPISGHRSVSWYQQTPGQGLQFLFEYFSETQRNKGNFPGRFSGRQFSNSRSEMNVSTLELGDSALYLCASSLGWREWEGETQYFGPGTRLLVL.

The chain uses TRBV5-4 and TRBJ2-3; weak D call: TRBD2 (6 bases). Looked up from germline, CDR1 is SGHNT and CDR2 is YYREEE (reference sequence). V shed 4 bases and J shed 0 bases, with 12 bases lying between them. The CDR3 sequence is 15 residues long. The CDR3 loop reads CASSKWGTSTDTQYF. The CDR3 DNA reads as TGTGCCAGCAGCAAGTGGGGGACTAGCACAGATACGCAGTATTTT.

V and J are TRBV7-7 and TRBJ2-5; the D gene is possibly TRBD2 (5 bases). The V gene's germline CDR1 is SSHAT and CDR2 FNYEAQ (reference sequence). The CDR3 has 13 amino acids. V lost 4 bases to trimming and J lost 6 bases, with 12 bases between them. For the CDR3, the DNA is TGTGCCAGCAGCTCCTTAGCGTCCCAGACCCAGTACTTC. This translates into CASSSLASQTQYF.

The V gene is TRBV27, the J gene TRBJ1-5; D is possibly TRBD1 (5 bases). The CDR3 runs to 17 residues. Deletions cut 5 bases from V and 0 bases from J, with 17 bases between. The V gene's germline CDR1 is MNHEY and CDR2 SMNVEV (reference sequence). The CDR3: CASSLGLPRYSNQPQHF. CDR3 bases: TGTGCCAGCAGTCTGGGACTTCCCCGATATAGCAATCAGCCCCAGCATTTT.

The rearrangement joins TRBV5-6 to TRBJ2-4; tentative D call: TRBD2 (6 bases). The CDR3 runs to 16 residues. CDR1 is SGHDT, CDR2 YYEEEE, per germline. V was clipped by 2 bases and J by 1 base, with 13 bases between them. The CDR3 region is CASSFNGGRAKNIQYF. The CDR3 nucleotides read TGTGCCAGCAGCTTTAATGGAGGGAGGGCCAAAAACATTCAGTACTTC.

The sample holds a few counts of this clone. The chain employs TRBV28 and TRBJ2-2; D gene uncertain. In germline, CDR1 is MDHEN, CDR2 SYDVKM. V lost 6 bases, J lost 5 bases, and 22 bases lay in between. The CDR3 sequence is 17 residues long. The CDR3: CASSLAPVIEVTGELFF. The CDR3 DNA sequence: TGTGCCAGCAGCTTAGCACCTGTCATAGAGGTGACCGGGGAGCTGTTTTTT.

The chain joins TRBV20-1 to TRBJ1-3; no clear D. Germline loops: CDR1 DFQATT, CDR2 SNEGSKA (reference sequence). This CDR3 comprises 11 residues. V was pared by 6 bases and J by 7 bases, with 10 bases between. The CDR3: CSAPVGNTIYF. The CDR3 bases are TGCAGTGCGCCCGTCGGGAACACCATATATTTT.

This clone was detected only a few times. This sequence joins TRBV4-2 and TRBJ2-7, with 8 positions matching TRBD2. Germline V lookup: CDR1 LGHNA, CDR2 YNFKEQ. V was clipped by 1 base and J by 2 bases; unmatched bases: 4. CDR3 length: 15 amino acids. DNA for the CDR3: TGTGCCAGCAGCCAAGGGGGACTAGACACCTACGAGCAGTACTTC. It specifies CASSQGGLDTYEQYF.